One T cell receptor (beta chain) is described in this entry. Its antigen is currently unknown. This specimen belongs to a study of cytomegalovirus exposure and HLA in healthy donors. Study as a whole: Later, an analysis reported that the 130 or so validation repertoires had used the same platform as the 550 to 750 first-cohort repertoires.

Whole-study results and caveats: The authors enumerated under 200 TCR beta chains as linked to cytomegalovirus. Published work reported that the classifier diagnosed cytomegalovirus status with high specificity and sensitivity. There were some public TCRs occurring in many donors, but most TCR sequences were rare.

TCRdb's table, derived via immunoSEQ multiplex PCR, lists solely in-frame clones and lacks some. The sample shows some 250,000 clones, about 86% of them seen only once. Input material: PBMCs. This sequence was found in a woman aged 25-40 years in good health and CMV-seropositive.

CDR3 protein: CASSTLLEAAYYEQYF. The CDR3 coding sequence is TGTGCCAGCAGTACCCTTTTAGAGGCGGCGTATTACGAGCAGTACTTC. This chain uses TRBV28 with TRBJ2-7; no clear D. The germline V gene has CDR1 MDHEN and CDR2 SYDVKM. This CDR3 spans 16 amino acids. The V end lost 5 bases, the J end lost 4 bases, and 21 bases lay between the germline ends. Full variable domain (remainder filled in from reference TRBV28 and TRBJ2-7): DVKVTQSSRYLVKRTGEKVFLECVQDMDHENMFWYRQDPGLGLRLIYFSYDVKMKEKGDIPEGYSVSREKKERFSLILESASTNQTSMYLCASSTLLEAAYYEQYFGPGTRLTVT.